This TCR beta chain was sequenced in a study of T-cell memory formation after mild COVID-19. Whole-study context: The two donors had largely donor-specific TCR clusters. Broader study findings: Mainly CM and EM harbored the contracting CD4+ clones; mainly EMRA harbored the CD8+ ones. Later expanders leaned CD4+, whereas day 15 to 85 contracting clones were balanced CD4/CD8. Memory from before infection featured some responding clones, which suggests cross-reactive memory joined.

Only a few counts were recorded for this clonotype. Its antigen remains unknown. TCRdb reprocessed the 5' RACE reads with MiXCR, giving one entry per CDR3 protein. The sample carries roughly 100,000 distinct CDR3 sequences, 15% to 20% recorded once. The CDR3 is 14 residues long. The germline CDR1 and CDR2 sequences are LNHDA and SQIVND (reference sequence). V dropped 5 bases and J dropped 1 base, with 8 bases sitting between them. This chain joins TRBV19 and TRBJ2-2; the D call may be TRBD1 or TRBD2 (5 bases each). The sequenced sample consisted of PBMCs or a T cell subset sorted from them (not recorded which). The TCR was taken from an adult woman who had mild COVID-19 (a few samples of this study predate the infection). Cell type and time point are not known. CDR3 coding DNA: TGTGCCAGTAGTTGGGACGGGAACACCGGGGAGCTGTTTTTT. Its protein product is CASSWDGNTGELFF.